The sequence of this T cell receptor (beta chain) was determined in a study of cytomegalovirus exposure and HLA in healthy donors. Study results and limitations: Versus the approximately 670-donor mean, an Asian-associated ancestry cluster reportedly showed fewer N-insertions in a later analysis. As a later analysis revealed, most CMV-associated TCR beta chains appeared HLA-restricted.

V lost 8 bases and J 0 bases, leaving 15 bases between the germline ends. There are 14 residues in the CDR3. Germline V gene sequence: CDR1 SGHRS, CDR2 YFSETQ. The PCR contained 60 Vbeta and 13 Jbeta primers. TCRdb keeps only in-frame clones here, not all; method: immunoSEQ multiplex PCR. The data contain about 120,000 clones, 80% of them singletons. Worth noting for this clone: Antigen unknown.

This chain joins TRBV5-1 and TRBJ2-7, with a tentative D call TRBD1 (6 bases). This sequence originates from a man younger than 45 in good health and CMV-seronegative. Sequenced: PBMCs. The CDR3 region is CASAGEVGSYEQYF. Written as DNA, the CDR3 is TGCGCCAGTGCAGGGGAAGTGGGCTCCTACGAGCAGTACTTC. Complete variable domain (other parts from reference TRBV5-1 and TRBJ2-7): KAGVTQTPRYLIKTRGQQVTLSCSPISGHRSVSWYQQTPGQGLQFLFEYFSETQRNKGNFPGRFSGRQFSNSRSEMNVSTLELGDSALYLCASAGEVGSYEQYFGPGTRLTVT.